The 23 T cell receptor beta chains given below trace back to one sample, sequenced in a study of T cells after somatic rescue of genetic block. Clones were read by immunoSEQ multiplex PCR, and TCRdb kept only the in-frame ones, dropping some. The data hold about 110,000 clones, with approximately 90% observed a single time. Source material: peripheral blood mononuclear cells (PBMCs). These TCRs come from a woman aged 18-30 years.

This chain connects TRBV6-1 to TRBJ1-4; D is undetermined. Looked up from germline, CDR1 is MNHNS and CDR2 is SASEGT. This CDR3 comprises 17 residues. The V and J ends lost 1 base and 5 bases respectively, with 17 bases between them. Here the CDR3 reads CASSEGQVFNVNEKLFF. The CDR3 DNA follows: TGTGCCAGCAGTGAAGGCCAGGTGTTCAATGTGAATGAAAAACTGTTTTTT.

The J gene is TRBJ1-1, the V gene TRBV5-1; D ambiguous. The V gene lost 0 bases and the J gene lost 5 bases, with 11 bases spanning the gap. The CDR3 has 14 amino acids. Germline lookup yields CDR1 SGHRS and CDR2 YFSETQ. CDR3 coding DNA: TGCGCCAGCAGCTTGGTAGTGGGCGCTACTGAAGCTTTCTTT. Its translation is CASSLVVGATEAFF.

The chain joins TRBV18 to TRBJ2-7; D is unresolved. Trimming removed 5 bases at V and 6 bases at J, with 11 bases between. The V gene's germline CDR1 is KGHSH and CDR2 LQKENI. The CDR3 totals 12 residues. The CDR3 sequence is CASSWTAGEQYF. The CDR3 DNA sequence: TGTGCCAGCTCATGGACCGCCGGCGAGCAGTACTTC.

The chain links TRBV30 to TRBJ1-1; 9 bases are a match to TRBD1. CDR3 length: 13 amino acids. Per germline, CDR1 GTSNPN and CDR2 SVGIG (reference sequence). The J segment lost 0 bases and the V segment lost 5 bases, leaving 1 base of the junction unmatched. The CDR3 protein is CAWGTGLNTEAFF. The CDR3 DNA sequence: TGTGCCTGGGGGACAGGGTTGAACACTGAAGCTTTCTTT.

The chain couples TRBV5-5 to TRBJ1-1; the D is unclear. This CDR3 region has 14 residues. Germline V lookup: CDR1 SGHKS, CDR2 YYEKEE (reference sequence). Trimming shortened V by 0 bases and J by 2 bases, and 8 bases separated the two germline ends. CDR3: CASSLGLGNTEAFF. The CDR3 DNA follows: TGTGCCAGCAGCTTGGGGCTTGGAAACACTGAAGCTTTCTTT. The full variable domain, in which reference TRBV5-5 and TRBJ1-1 provide the parts outside the CDR3, is DAGVTQSPTHLIKTRGQQVTLRCSPISGHKSVSWYQQVLGQGPQFIFQYYEKEERGRGNFPDRFSARQFPNYSSELNVNALLLGDSALYLCASSLGLGNTEAFFGQGTRLTVV.

The V gene is TRBV28, the J gene TRBJ1-5; 8 bases are a match to TRBD1. This CDR3 spans 17 amino acids. V dropped 3 bases and J dropped 1; count of bases not matched to a gene: 8. CDR1 and CDR2 from the germline V gene are MDHEN and SYDVKM. CDR3 bases: TGTGCCAGCAGTTTGTACAGGGGGTCGCAGAGCAATCAGCCCCAGCATTTT. Its translation is CASSLYRGSQSNQPQHF.

This chain connects TRBV6-5 to TRBJ1-1, with a tentative D call TRBD1 (6 bases). The CDR3 is 16 amino acids. Looked up from germline, CDR1 is MNHEY and CDR2 is SVGAGI. Deletions cut 2 bases from V and 2 bases from J, with 15 bases between. The CDR3 DNA sequence: TGTGCCAGCAGTTACCTCATCCGGGGGCGAAACACTGAAGCTTTCTTT. Translated, it gives CASSYLIRGRNTEAFF.

The rearrangement joins TRBV30 to TRBJ2-7; possibly TRBD2 for D (6 bases). The CDR3 has 18 amino acids. V was pared by 6 bases and J by 5 bases, with 32 bases between. Germline CDR1 is GTSNPN and CDR2 is SVGIG (reference sequence). The CDR3 sequence: CACTPGRRGRSAVHEQYF. The DNA for the CDR3 is TGTGCCTGCACTCCGGGACGGAGGGGAAGGTCAGCCGTCCACGAGCAGTACTTC.

The J gene is TRBJ1-2, the V gene TRBV5-6; a weak D match, TRBD1 (6 bases). Germline V gene lookup returns CDR1 SGHDT and CDR2 YYEEEE. Trimming stripped 3 bases from V and 7 bases from J, with 13 bases between. This CDR3 has 13 residues. This CDR3 is CASSSQGFGGYTF. CDR3 nucleotides: TGTGCCAGCAGCTCTCAGGGGTTCGGTGGCTACACCTTC.

The genes are TRBV7-9 and TRBJ2-7, with TRBD2 identical over 10 bases. There are 14 residues in the CDR3. With V trimmed by 1 base and J by 7 bases, 4 bases remained unmatched. Germline CDR1 SEHNR, CDR2 FQNEAQ (reference sequence). CDR3 in amino acids: CASSLEGLAKEQYF. CDR3 DNA sequence: TGTGCCAGCAGCTTAGAGGGACTAGCGAAGGAGCAGTACTTC.

The rearrangement uses TRBV28 and TRBJ2-7; maybe TRBD1 (5 bases). V dropped 1 base and J dropped 3 bases, with 7 bases sitting between them. The CDR3 loop spans 13 amino acids. CDR1 and CDR2 from the germline V gene are MDHEN and SYDVKM. The CDR3 here is CASSLSGLYEQYF. The CDR3 bases are TGTGCCAGCAGTTTATCAGGGCTCTACGAGCAGTACTTC.

This clone has more than one count but fewer than ten. The chain joins TRBV11-2 to TRBJ2-1; a weak D match, TRBD1 (5 bases). This CDR3 comprises 12 residues. The germline CDR1 and CDR2 sequences are SGHAT and FQNNGV. Trimming stripped 1 base from V and 12 bases from J, with 10 bases between. The chain's CDR3 is CASSLVDSLQFF. The CDR3 coding sequence is TGTGCCAGCAGCTTAGTTGACAGTTTGCAGTTCTTC. Complete variable domain (other parts from reference TRBV11-2 and TRBJ2-1): EAGVAQSPRYKIIEKRQSVAFWCNPISGHATLYWYQQILGQGPKLLIQFQNNGVVDDSQLPKDRFSAERLKGVDSTLKIQPAKLEDSAVYLCASSLVDSLQFFGPGTRLTVL.

This sequence joins TRBV7-2 and TRBJ2-5; 8 nucleotides agree with TRBD1. V was pared by 5 bases and J by 5 bases, with 7 bases of the junction left unmatched. Germline CDR1 is SGHTA and CDR2 is FQGNSA. The CDR3 runs to 14 residues. The chain's CDR3 is CASSLGQGSETQYF. The CDR3 DNA reads as TGTGCCAGCAGCCTCGGACAGGGTTCGGAGACCCAGTACTTC.

The chain joins TRBV7-8 to TRBJ2-7, with 7 nucleotides matching TRBD1. Looked up from germline, CDR1 is SGHVS and CDR2 is FQNEAQ. V dropped 5 bases and J dropped 3; count of bases not matched to a gene: 7. This CDR3 has 14 amino acids. The CDR3 nucleotides are TGTGCCAGCAGCCTCCGGGACAGAATCTACGAGCAGTACTTC. Translated: CASSLRDRIYEQYF.

V and J are TRBV6-1 and TRBJ1-1, with D possibly matching TRBD1 (5 bases). V was cut by 2 bases and J by 3 bases, with 10 bases left in between. The CDR3 length is 14 residues. CDR1 MNHNS and CDR2 SASEGT come from the germline V gene. The CDR3: CASSERAGHTEAFF. CDR3 nucleotides: TGTGCCAGCAGTGAAAGAGCAGGGCACACTGAAGCTTTCTTT.

CDR3 amino acids: CASSPQRASRNTEAFF. The CDR3 DNA sequence: TGTGCCAGCAGCCCCCAGCGGGCGTCGAGGAACACTGAAGCTTTCTTT. V gene TRBV5-5 combines with J gene TRBJ1-1, with D unclear. Trimming stripped 4 bases from V and 1 base from J, with 17 bases between. The CDR3 extends over 16 amino acids. The germline V gene encodes CDR1 SGHKS and CDR2 YYEKEE (reference sequence).

The chain links TRBV2 to TRBJ2-2, with 9 bases fitting TRBD2. This CDR3 contains 15 residues. The germline CDR1 and CDR2 sequences are SNHLY and FYNNEI. J lost 6 bases, V lost 5 bases, and 7 bases had no gene match. DNA of the CDR3: TGTGCCAGCAGTCTGGCGCGGGGGGGCTCCGGGGAGCTGTTTTTT. Translating gives CASSLARGGSGELFF.

For this clone: Germline is not matched at one junction end, which may reflect a read error. This sequence joins TRBV18 and TRBJ2-7; 10 nucleotides match TRBD1. CDR1 and CDR2 from the germline V gene are KGHSH and LQKENI. This CDR3 region has 15 residues. This CDR3 is CASSPRDRGRPEQYF. The CDR3, as DNA: TGTGCCAGCTCTCCACGGGACAGGGGAAGACCCGAGCAGTACTTC.

This sequence joins TRBV4-1 and TRBJ1-1, with 7 bases matching TRBD1. CDR1 and CDR2 (germline): MGHRA, YSYEKL. Trimming took 0 bases from V and 9 from J; bases not matched to a gene: 10. The CDR3 loop spans 15 amino acids. CDR3 loop: CASSQDRMTGRQAFF. The CDR3 region has the DNA TGCGCCAGCAGCCAAGATCGTATGACAGGGCGTCAAGCTTTCTTT.

This chain connects TRBV6-5 to TRBJ1-1, with D unresolved. The V gene's germline CDR1 is MNHEY and CDR2 SVGAGI. CDR3 length equals 15 residues. The germline V and J ends were trimmed by 0 bases and 7 bases, with 15 bases remaining between them. The CDR3 loop is CASSYSIGRASEAFF. The CDR3 DNA reads TGTGCCAGCAGTTACTCGATAGGGAGGGCCAGTGAAGCTTTCTTT.

The chain employs TRBV14 and TRBJ2-2; no clear D. CDR1 is SGHDN, CDR2 FVKESK, per germline. Trimming pared 5 bases from V and 4 bases from J, leaving 8 bases between. The CDR3 covers 13 residues. The CDR3 DNA sequence: TGTGCCAGCAGCTTTTTCAGCACCGGGGAGCTGTTTTTT. Its protein product is CASSFFSTGELFF. Filled out from reference TRBV14 and TRBJ2-2, the complete variable domain reads EAGVTQFPSHSVIEKGQTVTLRCDPISGHDNLYWYRRVMGKEIKFLLHFVKESKQDESGMPNNRFLAERTGGTYSTLKVQPAELEDSGVYFCASSFFSTGELFFGEGSRLTVL.

V and J are TRBV7-7 and TRBJ2-5; a weak D match, TRBD2 (5 bases). The germline gives CDR1 SSHAT, CDR2 FNYEAQ (reference sequence). The V end was cut by 4 bases, the J end by 4 bases, with 10 bases between. CDR3 length equals 13 residues. CDR3 protein: CASSSRGGETQYF. CDR3 coding DNA: TGTGCCAGCAGCTCCCGAGGAGGAGAGACCCAGTACTTC.

This chain uses TRBV5-4 with TRBJ2-3, with D tentatively TRBD2 (5 bases). The CDR3 runs 15 residues. V gave up 0 bases and J gave up 3 bases, with 11 bases separating them. Germline V gives CDR1 SGHNT, CDR2 YYREEE (reference sequence). The CDR3 loop is CASSLDSGWTDTQYF. In nucleotides, the CDR3 is TGTGCCAGCAGCTTGGATTCGGGGTGGACAGATACGCAGTATTTT.